Sequencing of this T cell receptor beta chain was carried out in a study of cytomegalovirus exposure and HLA in healthy donors. Study at large: The 120 validation repertoires were reported in a later analysis to have been generated on the same platform as the roughly 720 first-cohort repertoires.

General study points: There were some 150 TCR beta chains listed as cytomegalovirus-associated.

A note on this clone: As yet, its antigen is unknown.

Some clones are missing from TCRdb's copy, which holds only in-frame ones; the method was immunoSEQ multiplex PCR. The repertoire holds 95,000 to 150,000 clones, about 93% seen once, with roughly 1.3% in the top ten. The sequence was collected from a woman aged 18-29 years in good health and CMV-seronegative. The sequenced sample was PBMCs.

The CDR3 here is CASSLGVRGQETQYF. DNA for the CDR3: TGTGCCAGCAGCTTAGGGGTTCGGGGCCAAGAGACCCAGTACTTC. This sequence joins TRBV11-2 and TRBJ2-5, with a weak D call TRBD2 (5 bases). Germline V gene lookup returns CDR1 SGHAT and CDR2 FQNNGV. The CDR3 length is 15 residues. V was trimmed by 1 base and J by 1 base, leaving 10 bases between them.